The 30 T cell receptor beta chains below were found in one sample sequenced in a study of response to subunit inactivated influenza vaccine (dated by TCRdb to 2016 to 2018). Library method: RT-PCR. Sequencing was carried out with an Illumina HiSeq 2500. In TCRdb, the public reads were trimmed at Q25 with fastp and aligned with MiXCR, with productive beta chains retained. Rows merge per CDR3 protein into single entries with the most common DNA and genes. The sample data list 710,000 or so distinct CDR3 sequences, and about a sixth of these were observed just once. The ten largest make up about 9.9% of the sample. The sample consisted of PBMCs from blood, taken about 12 days after vaccination. These receptors originate from a man in his fifties or sixties who received an inactivated influenza vaccine. Donor details come from another sample of the same person, matched by shared clones.

This clonotype was recorded many times. The CDR3 nucleotides are TGTGCCAGCAGCTTAGCTTGGGACAGGGGCTCTGGAAACACCATATATTTT. Its protein product is CASSLAWDRGSGNTIYF. This chain connects TRBV7-2 to TRBJ1-3, with TRBD1 identical over 10 bases. With V trimmed by 0 bases and J by 0 bases, 2 bases remained unmatched. Germline V lookup: CDR1 SGHTA, CDR2 FQGNSA. This CDR3 spans 17 amino acids.

This clonotype appeared a few times. The rearrangement links TRBV7-9 to TRBJ2-7; D uncertain. Germline CDR1 and CDR2: SEHNR and FQNEAQ (reference sequence). Trimming removed 7 bases from V and 2 bases from J, with 15 bases in between. The CDR3 sequence is 14 residues long. CDR3 protein: CASNDRPGTYEQYF. The CDR3 DNA reads as TGTGCCAGCAATGACCGCCCCGGTACCTACGAGCAGTACTTC.

The genes are TRBV11-1 and TRBJ2-1; D could derive from TRBD1 or TRBD2 (6 bases each). CDR3 size: 19 residues. Trimming cost V 4 bases and J 0 bases, with 22 bases left between them. Germline assignment: CDR1 SGHAT and CDR2 FQDESV (reference sequence). CDR3 sequence: CASSSRRRDTLSSYNEQFF. CDR3 nucleotides: TGTGCCAGCAGCTCACGGAGGCGGGACACCCTTTCCTCCTACAATGAGCAGTTCTTC.

This sequence joins TRBV30 and TRBJ2-5; 7 nucleotides match TRBD2. Unmatched junction bases numbered 3, after V lost 5 bases and J lost 0 bases. Germline CDR1 and CDR2: GTSNPN and SVGIG (reference sequence). There are 13 residues in the CDR3. The CDR3 sequence: CAWGSGYQETQYF. The CDR3 DNA reads TGTGCCTGGGGTAGCGGGTACCAAGAGACCCAGTACTTC.

This clonotype was seen only a few times. J is TRBJ2-7 and V is TRBV7-6; 12 bases are a match to TRBD2. The V and J ends lost 2 bases and 2 bases, in that order; junction bases with no gene match: 13. Per germline, CDR1 SGHVS and CDR2 FNYEAQ. CDR3 length: 19 amino acids. CDR3 loop: CASSLPSTSGSMGPYEQYF. CDR3 in DNA: TGTGCCAGCAGCTTACCGTCGACTAGCGGGAGCATGGGGCCCTACGAGCAGTACTTC. Complete variable domain (other parts from reference TRBV7-6 and TRBJ2-7): GAGVSQSPRYKVTKRGQDVALRCDPISGHVSLYWYRQALGQGPEFLTYFNYEAQQDKSGLPNDRFSAERPEGSISTLTIQRTEQRDSAMYRCASSLPSTSGSMGPYEQYFGPGTRLTVT.

In its sample, this clonotype was seen a few times. This chain links TRBV5-1 with TRBJ1-2; D is ambiguous. Trimming shortened V by 4 bases and J by 4 bases, and 8 bases separated the two germline ends. Looked up from germline, CDR1 is SGHRS and CDR2 is YFSETQ. This CDR3 region has 12 residues. Here the CDR3 reads CASSTDAYGYTF. The CDR3 DNA is TGCGCCAGCAGCACCGACGCCTATGGCTACACCTTC. Drawing the rest from reference TRBV5-1 and TRBJ1-2, the complete variable domain is KAGVTQTPRYLIKTRGQQVTLSCSPISGHRSVSWYQQTPGQGLQFLFEYFSETQRNKGNFPGRFSGRQFSNSRSEMNVSTLELGDSALYLCASSTDAYGYTFGSGTRLTVV.

This chain links TRBV20-1 with TRBJ1-5; unclear D gene. Germline V CDR1 and CDR2: DFQATT, SNEGSKA (reference sequence). Trimming pared 6 bases from V and 3 bases from J, leaving 9 bases between. The CDR3 spans 12 residues. CDR3 sequence: CSAKGLNQPQHF. For the CDR3, the DNA is TGCAGTGCAAAGGGCCTCAATCAGCCCCAGCATTTT.

The chain joins TRBV6-2 or TRBV6-3 to TRBJ2-1; TRBD1 or TRBD2 may be the D gene (6 bases each). CDR1 and CDR2 from the germline V gene are MNHEY and SVGEGT. This CDR3 region has 16 residues. V lost 7 bases, J lost 2 bases, and 18 bases lay in between. This CDR3 reads CASTPGGGFTYNEQFF. The DNA for the CDR3 is TGTGCCAGCACCCCCGGAGGGGGATTCACCTACAATGAGCAGTTCTTC.

The V gene is TRBV4-1, the J gene TRBJ2-1; D possibly corresponds to TRBD1 (7 bases). With 2 bases removed from V and 4 bases from J, the gap between germline ends came to 18 bases. CDR1 and CDR2 (germline): MGHRA, YSYEKL. This CDR3 region has 17 residues. The CDR3 reads CASSQRPAGQQYNEQFF. In DNA, the CDR3 is TGCGCCAGCAGCCAACGACCCGCGGGACAGCAGTACAATGAGCAGTTCTTC.

The V and J genes are TRBV6-2 or TRBV6-3 and TRBJ2-7; D gene unclear. CDR1 is MNHEY and CDR2 is SVGEGT in the germline V gene. The CDR3 length is 14 residues. Trimming removed 3 bases from V and 3 bases from J, with 12 bases in between. The CDR3 nucleotides are TGTGCCAGCAGTTATTCCGAGCTACGCTACGAGCAGTACTTC. Its translation: CASSYSELRYEQYF.

V gene TRBV2 combines with J gene TRBJ2-7, with D maybe TRBD1 (6 bases). Trimming shortened V by 7 bases and J by 6 bases, and 19 bases separated the two germline ends. This CDR3 contains 14 residues. Germline V gives CDR1 SNHLY, CDR2 FYNNEI. The CDR3: CASTGTTSHGEQYF. CDR3 bases: TGTGCCAGCACCGGGACAACCAGCCATGGCGAGCAGTACTTC.

J is TRBJ2-5 and V is TRBV23-1; a possible D gene is TRBD1 (5 bases). TRBV23-1 is filed as an ORF, its function uncertain. V was pared by 0 bases and J by 3 bases, with 8 bases between. The CDR3 runs to 14 residues. The CDR3 DNA is TGCGCCAGCAGTCAATCAGTCAGGGAAGAGACCCAGTACTTC. This encodes CASSQSVREETQYF.

V is TRBV20-1 and J is TRBJ1-1; D is unclear. Trimming shortened V by 8 bases and J by 10 bases, and 17 bases separated the two germline ends. This CDR3 comprises 11 residues. Germline loops: CDR1 DFQATT, CDR2 SNEGSKA (reference sequence). The CDR3 loop reads CSTQQPGGAFF. CDR3 coding DNA: TGCAGTACACAACAGCCGGGCGGAGCTTTCTTT.

This chain links TRBV20-1 with TRBJ1-1; no reliable D call. Germline V CDR1 and CDR2: DFQATT, SNEGSKA (reference sequence). The V and J ends lost 0 bases and 10 bases respectively, with 12 bases between them. The CDR3 totals 12 residues. This chain's CDR3 is CSARDRGGRAFF. CDR3 nucleotides: TGCAGTGCTAGAGATCGGGGAGGCCGAGCTTTCTTT.

This clonotype has at least ten counts. The J gene is TRBJ2-7, the V gene TRBV3-1, with TRBD2 matching 13 bases. CDR3 length equals 16 residues. Looked up from germline, CDR1 is LGHDT and CDR2 is YNNKEL (reference sequence). Trimming cost V 5 bases and J 7 bases; bases outside gene matches: 11. CDR3 sequence reads: CASSYYGLAGVEEQYF. The CDR3 bases are TGTGCCAGCAGCTATTACGGACTAGCGGGAGTTGAGGAGCAGTACTTC.

This clonotype was observed a handful of times. The J gene is TRBJ2-5, the V gene TRBV21-1; TRBD1 is the table's D call and was not checked against the DNA. TRBV21-1 represents a pseudogene. The CDR3 runs to 17 residues. In DNA, the CDR3 is TGTGCCAGCAGCGCCCGAGAGGACAGGGGCGTCGAAGAGACCCAGTACTTC. This translates into CASSAREDRGVEETQYF.

This clonotype came up many times. V and J are TRBV7-2 and TRBJ2-2, with D uncertain. Germline CDR1 reads SGHTA; CDR2 reads FQGNSA. V dropped 6 bases and J dropped 1 base, with 15 bases sitting between them. CDR3 length equals 16 residues. The CDR3 nucleotides are TGTGCCAGCAGAGGCAAGGGAAGGGTGAACACCGGGGAGCTGTTTTTT. Amino acids: CASRGKGRVNTGELFF.

Concerning this clonotype: A much larger clone differs by one base, so this may be a read error. This chain uses TRBV12-3 or TRBV12-4 with TRBJ2-1; 8 nucleotides align to TRBD1. The CDR3 contains 13 residues. The trim removed 4 bases at V and 4 bases at J, leaving 0 bases unmatched. For the CDR3, the DNA is TGTGCCAGCAGTTGGACAGGGTACAATGAGCAGTTCTTC. Translated, it gives CASSWTGYNEQFF.

This clonotype was seen only a few times. The chain carries TRBV20-1 and TRBJ2-1; 11 bases match TRBD2. CDR1 is DFQATT, CDR2 SNEGSKA, per germline (reference sequence). Trimming at V came to 1 base and at J to 9 bases, leaving 8 bases not matched to a gene. The CDR3 runs to 15 residues. CDR3: CSARAWTSGYAEQFF. In DNA, the CDR3 is TGCAGTGCTAGAGCCTGGACTAGCGGGTATGCTGAGCAGTTCTTC.

The table lists this clonotype with a few counts. V and J are TRBV9 and TRBJ2-1, with D perhaps given as TRBD1 or TRBD2 (5 bases each). Germline CDR1 is SGDLS and CDR2 is YYNGEE. This CDR3 spans 13 amino acids. The ends were cut back, 6 bases at V and 5 bases at J, with 12 bases in the middle. The CDR3 DNA is TGTGCCAGCAACCCGGGACCACACAATGAGCAGTTCTTC. It specifies CASNPGPHNEQFF.

This clonotype was seen only a few times. The CDR3 DNA is TGCGCCAGCAGCCCCACTGCGGCTGAGAATTCACCCCTCCACTTT. Translation: CASSPTAAENSPLHF. This chain joins TRBV5-1 and TRBJ1-6; D not certain. CDR1 and CDR2 from the germline V gene are SGHRS and YFSETQ. The CDR3 is 15 amino acids. With 4 bases removed from V and 7 bases from J, the gap between germline ends came to 15 bases. The variable domain in full, completed from reference TRBV5-1 and TRBJ1-6, reads KAGVTQTPRYLIKTRGQQVTLSCSPISGHRSVSWYQQTPGQGLQFLFEYFSETQRNKGNFPGRFSGRQFSNSRSEMNVSTLELGDSALYLCASSPTAAENSPLHFGNGTRLTVT.

This clonotype was seen a few times. The chain uses TRBV11-2 and TRBJ2-6; a weak D match, TRBD1 (6 bases). Trimming took off 5 bases at V and 3 bases at J, with 14 bases between the two ends. CDR3 length equals 16 residues. Germline CDR1 is SGHAT and CDR2 is FQNNGV. CDR3 loop: CASSHLRGDGANVLTF. The CDR3 nucleotides are TGTGCCAGCAGCCACCTCAGGGGAGATGGGGCCAACGTCCTGACTTTC. The whole variable domain, filled in from reference TRBV11-2 and TRBJ2-6, reads EAGVAQSPRYKIIEKRQSVAFWCNPISGHATLYWYQQILGQGPKLLIQFQNNGVVDDSQLPKDRFSAERLKGVDSTLKIQPAKLEDSAVYLCASSHLRGDGANVLTFGAGSRLTVL.

This clonotype was recorded at least ten times. The CDR3 is CSARHEGLHTLTDTQYF. CDR3 nucleotide sequence: TGCAGTGCTAGACACGAGGGACTACATACACTCACAGATACGCAGTATTTT. The chain joins TRBV20-1 to TRBJ2-3, with TRBD2 matching over 7 bases. With V trimmed by 2 bases and J by 2 bases, 13 bases remained unmatched. The germline CDR1 and CDR2 sequences are DFQATT and SNEGSKA (reference sequence). The CDR3 is 17 residues long.

This clonotype was seen only a few times. The CDR3 sequence: CASSKPGAPEDTQYF. The DNA of the CDR3 is TGTGCCAGCAGCAAACCGGGGGCGCCTGAAGATACGCAGTATTTT. This chain links TRBV21-1 with TRBJ2-3; the table's D call of TRBD1 was not tested on the DNA. TRBV21-1 is recorded as a pseudogene. CDR3 length: 15 amino acids.

This clonotype was counted many times. This rearrangement joins TRBV7-2 to TRBJ2-7; possibly TRBD1 for D (6 bases). V lost 1 base and J 6 bases, leaving 16 bases between the germline ends. Germline V lookup: CDR1 SGHTA, CDR2 FQGNSA. There are 15 residues in the CDR3. CDR3 sequence reads: CASSLEQGSRGEQYF. CDR3 DNA: TGTGCCAGCAGCTTAGAGCAGGGGTCGAGAGGCGAGCAGTACTTC. The full variable domain, with the rest looked up from reference TRBV7-2 and TRBJ2-7, is GAGVSQSPSNKVTEKGKDVELRCDPISGHTALYWYRQSLGQGLEFLIYFQGNSAPDKSGLPSDRFSAERTGGSVSTLTIQRTQQEDSAVYLCASSLEQGSRGEQYFGPGTRLTVT.

In its sample, this clonotype was seen a few times. The chain carries TRBV20-1 and TRBJ1-4; D uncertain. The germline V gene encodes CDR1 DFQATT and CDR2 SNEGSKA (reference sequence). Trimming left V 2 bases short and J 7 bases short, with 11 bases between. This CDR3 has 13 residues. The DNA for the CDR3 is TGCAGTGCTAGATTGGCCCGGGTTGAAAAACTGTTTTTT. It specifies CSARLARVEKLFF.

This clonotype was picked up a small number of times. This chain connects TRBV7-9 to TRBJ2-5; D may correspond to TRBD1 or TRBD2 (5 bases each). Germline V CDR1 and CDR2: SEHNR, FQNEAQ (reference sequence). This CDR3 comprises 14 residues. Trimming removed 1 base from V and 2 bases from J, with 8 bases in between. The CDR3 region is CASSLGGEQETQYF. The CDR3 DNA reads TGTGCCAGCAGCTTAGGAGGGGAACAAGAGACCCAGTACTTC.

Written as DNA, the CDR3 is TGTGCCATCAGTGCTGGACAGACCCTCGGGGCCAACGTCCTGACTTTC. It yields the protein CAISAGQTLGANVLTF. The chain employs TRBV10-3 and TRBJ2-6; possible D gene TRBD1, 6 bases. Trimming took off 4 bases at V and 4 bases at J, with 14 bases between the two ends. Germline V CDR1 and CDR2: ENHRY, SYGVKD. The CDR3 contains 16 residues.

This clonotype was recorded at least ten times. This chain uses TRBV20-1 with TRBJ2-5; D gene ambiguous. The V and J ends lost 2 bases and 5 bases respectively, with 3 bases between them. Germline CDR1 and CDR2: DFQATT and SNEGSKA (reference sequence). The CDR3 covers 10 residues. CDR3 DNA: TGCAGTGCTAGACGGGAGACCCAGTACTTC. Translated: CSARRETQYF.

This clonotype appeared a few times. The chain is built from TRBV29-1 and TRBJ2-7; 8 bases match TRBD1. The length of the CDR3 is 14 residues. CDR1 and CDR2 (germline): SQVTM, ANQGSEA. The V gene end was trimmed by 4 bases and the J gene end by 0 bases; junction bases not matched to a gene: 5. The chain's CDR3 is CSVVRQGASYEQYF. DNA of the CDR3: TGCAGCGTTGTTCGTCAGGGGGCCTCCTACGAGCAGTACTTC.